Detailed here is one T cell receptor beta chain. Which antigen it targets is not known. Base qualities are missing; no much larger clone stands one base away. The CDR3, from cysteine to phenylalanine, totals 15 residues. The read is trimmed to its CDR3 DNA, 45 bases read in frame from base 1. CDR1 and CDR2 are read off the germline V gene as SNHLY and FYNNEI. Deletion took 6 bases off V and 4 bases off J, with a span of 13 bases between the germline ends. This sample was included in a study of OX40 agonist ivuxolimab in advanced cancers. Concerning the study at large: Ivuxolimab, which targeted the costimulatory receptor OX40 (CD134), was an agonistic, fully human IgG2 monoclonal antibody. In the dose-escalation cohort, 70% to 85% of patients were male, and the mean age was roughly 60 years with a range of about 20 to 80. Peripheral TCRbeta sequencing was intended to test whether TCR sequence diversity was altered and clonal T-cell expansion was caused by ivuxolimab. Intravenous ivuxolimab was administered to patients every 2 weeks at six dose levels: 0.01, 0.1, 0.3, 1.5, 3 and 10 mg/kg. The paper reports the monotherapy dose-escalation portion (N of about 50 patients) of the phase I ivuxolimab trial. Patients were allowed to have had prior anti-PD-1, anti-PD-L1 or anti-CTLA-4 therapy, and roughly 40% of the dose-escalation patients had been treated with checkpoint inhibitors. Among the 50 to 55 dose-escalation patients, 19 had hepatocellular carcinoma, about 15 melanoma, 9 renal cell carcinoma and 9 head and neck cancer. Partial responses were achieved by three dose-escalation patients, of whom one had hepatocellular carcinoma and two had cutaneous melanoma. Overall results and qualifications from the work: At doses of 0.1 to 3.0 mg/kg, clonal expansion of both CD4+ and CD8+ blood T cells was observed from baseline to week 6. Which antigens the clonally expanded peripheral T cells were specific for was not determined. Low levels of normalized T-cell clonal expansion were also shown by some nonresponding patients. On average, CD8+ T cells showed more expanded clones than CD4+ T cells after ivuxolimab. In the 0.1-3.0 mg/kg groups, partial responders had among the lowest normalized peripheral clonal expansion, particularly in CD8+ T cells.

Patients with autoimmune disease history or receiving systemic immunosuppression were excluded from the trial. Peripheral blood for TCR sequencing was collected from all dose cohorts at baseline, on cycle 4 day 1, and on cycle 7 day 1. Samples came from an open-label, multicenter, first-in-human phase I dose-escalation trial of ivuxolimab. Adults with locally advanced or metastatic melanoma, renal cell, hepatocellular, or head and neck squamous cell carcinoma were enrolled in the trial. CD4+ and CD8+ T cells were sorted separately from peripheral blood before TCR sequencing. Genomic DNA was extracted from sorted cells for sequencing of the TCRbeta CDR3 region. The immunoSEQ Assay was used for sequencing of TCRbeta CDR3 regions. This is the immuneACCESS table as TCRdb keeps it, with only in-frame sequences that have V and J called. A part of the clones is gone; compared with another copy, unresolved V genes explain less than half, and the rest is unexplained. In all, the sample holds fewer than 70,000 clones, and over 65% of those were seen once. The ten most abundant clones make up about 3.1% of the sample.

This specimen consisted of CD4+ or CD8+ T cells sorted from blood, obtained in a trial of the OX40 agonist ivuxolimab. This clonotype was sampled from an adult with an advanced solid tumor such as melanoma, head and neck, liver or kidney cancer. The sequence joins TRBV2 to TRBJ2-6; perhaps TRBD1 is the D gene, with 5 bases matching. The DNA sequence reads TGTGCCAGCAGGCCCGAAGGGGCGGGGGCCAACGTCCTGACTTTC. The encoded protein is CASRPEGAGANVLTF. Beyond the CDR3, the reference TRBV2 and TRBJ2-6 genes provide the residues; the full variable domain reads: EPEVTQTPSHQVTQMGQEVILRCVPISNHLYFYWYRQILGQKVEFLVSFYNNEISEKSEIFDDQFSVERPDGSNFTLKIRSTKLEDSAMYFCASRPEGAGANVLTFGAGSRLTVL.